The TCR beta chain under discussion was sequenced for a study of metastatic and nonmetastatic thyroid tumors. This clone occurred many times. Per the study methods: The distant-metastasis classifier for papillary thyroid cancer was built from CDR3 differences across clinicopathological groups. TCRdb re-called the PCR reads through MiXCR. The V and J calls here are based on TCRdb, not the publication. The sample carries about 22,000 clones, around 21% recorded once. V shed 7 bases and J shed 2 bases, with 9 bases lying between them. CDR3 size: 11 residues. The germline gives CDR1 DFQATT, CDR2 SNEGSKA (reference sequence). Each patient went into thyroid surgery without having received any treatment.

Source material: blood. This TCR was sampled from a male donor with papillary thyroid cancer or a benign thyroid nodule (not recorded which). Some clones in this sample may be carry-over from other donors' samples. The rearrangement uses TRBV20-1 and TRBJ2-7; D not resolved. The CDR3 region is CSGGQAYEQYF. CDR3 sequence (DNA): TGCAGTGGTGGGCAGGCCTACGAGCAGTACTTC.